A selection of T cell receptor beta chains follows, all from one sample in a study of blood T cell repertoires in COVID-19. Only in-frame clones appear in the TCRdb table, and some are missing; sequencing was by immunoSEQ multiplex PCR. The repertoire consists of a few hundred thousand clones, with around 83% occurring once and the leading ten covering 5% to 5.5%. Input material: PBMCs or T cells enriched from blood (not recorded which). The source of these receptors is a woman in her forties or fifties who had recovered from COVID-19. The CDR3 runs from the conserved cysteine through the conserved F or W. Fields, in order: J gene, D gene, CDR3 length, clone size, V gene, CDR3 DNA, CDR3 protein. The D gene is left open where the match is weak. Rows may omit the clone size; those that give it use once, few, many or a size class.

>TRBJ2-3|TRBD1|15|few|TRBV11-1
TGTGCCAGCAGCTCCGGGACAGGGGTAACAGATACGCAGTATTTT
CASSSGTGVTDTQYF
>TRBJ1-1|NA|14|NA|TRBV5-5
TGTGCCAGTAGCGCGGGGGGCCTGACCACTGAAGCTTTCTTT
CASSAGGLTTEAFF
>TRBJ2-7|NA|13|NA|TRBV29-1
TGCAGCGTAAAAGACAGGCCGGACTACGAGCAGTACTTC
CSVKDRPDYEQYF
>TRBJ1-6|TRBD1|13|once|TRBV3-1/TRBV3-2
TGTGCCAGCACCCAGGGGGGGAATTCACCCCTCCACTTT
CASTQGGNSPLHF
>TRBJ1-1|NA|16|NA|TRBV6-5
TGTGCCAGCAGTTACTCGGTTGGGGGCCGGAACACTGAAGCTTTCTTT
CASSYSVGGRNTEAFF
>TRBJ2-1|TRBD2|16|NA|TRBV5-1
TGCGCCAGCAGCTTGGAGAGCGGGAGGGCCGGGAATGAGCAGTTCTTC
CASSLESGRAGNEQFF
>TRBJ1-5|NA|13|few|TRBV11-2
TGTGCCAGCAGCCCCGGGGATCTTCAGCCCCAGCATTTT
CASSPGDLQPQHF
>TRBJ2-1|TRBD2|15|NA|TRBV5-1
TGCGCCAGCAGCCGGGGCCCGGGACTACACAATGAGCAGTTCTTC
CASSRGPGLHNEQFF
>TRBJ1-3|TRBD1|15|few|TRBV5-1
TGCGCCAGCAGCCTCACAGGGGCAACCGGAAACACCATATATTTT
CASSLTGATGNTIYF
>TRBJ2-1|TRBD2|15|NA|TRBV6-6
TGTGCCAGCGGGCCGATGGCTAGCGGGAGGGATGAGCAGTTCTTC
CASGPMASGRDEQFF
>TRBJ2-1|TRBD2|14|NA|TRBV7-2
TGTGCCAGCCGGACTAGCGGGAGCTACAATGAGCAGTTCTTC
CASRTSGSYNEQFF
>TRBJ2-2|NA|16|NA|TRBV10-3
TGTGCCATCAGTTCAAACTACGGGACGAACACCGGGGAGCTGTTTTTT
CAISSNYGTNTGELFF
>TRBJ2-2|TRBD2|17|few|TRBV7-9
TGTGCCAGCAGCCCTCTAATCGTACTAGCGGGGTACGGGGAGCTGTTTTTT
CASSPLIVLAGYGELFF
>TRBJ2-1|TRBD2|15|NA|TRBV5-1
TGCGCCAGCAGCGTAAGCGGGGGGGCCTACAATGAGCAGTTCTTC
CASSVSGGAYNEQFF
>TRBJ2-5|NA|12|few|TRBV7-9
TGTGCCAGCGGCCGGGACTCGGAGACCCAGTACTTC
CASGRDSETQYF
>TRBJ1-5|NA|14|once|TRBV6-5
TGTGCCAGCACCACAGGACGGGGACTGAGGCCCCAGCATTTT
CASTTGRGLRPQHF
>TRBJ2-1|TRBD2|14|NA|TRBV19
TGTGCCAGTAGTACTCTAGCGGGAGCCAATGAGCAGTTCTTC
CASSTLAGANEQFF
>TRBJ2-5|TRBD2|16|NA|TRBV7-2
TGTGCCAGCAGCCTCAATTCCGGACTAGCGGAAGAGACCCAGTACTTC
CASSLNSGLAEETQYF
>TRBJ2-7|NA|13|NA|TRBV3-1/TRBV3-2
TGTGCCAGCAGCCAATATGCAGGGCTCGAGCAGTACTTC
CASSQYAGLEQYF
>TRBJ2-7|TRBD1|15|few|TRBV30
TGTGCCTGGGGGGCCGGGACAGGGGGCGGCGACGAGCAGTACTTC
CAWGAGTGGGDEQYF
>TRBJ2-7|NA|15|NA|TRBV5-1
TGCGCCAGCAGCTTGGCCGAGTCGTCCTTCTACGAGCAGTACTTC
CASSLAESSFYEQYF
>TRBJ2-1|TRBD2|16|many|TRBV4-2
TGTGCCAGCAGCCAAGATCCTCCGGGGGGGTACAATGAGCAGTTCTTC
CASSQDPPGGYNEQFF
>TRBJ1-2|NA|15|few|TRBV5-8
TGTGCCAGCAGCGGATCGGCGGGCATGGGGTATGGCTACACCTTC
CASSGSAGMGYGYTF
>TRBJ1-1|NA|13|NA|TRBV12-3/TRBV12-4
TGTGCCAGCAGCCATACAGGGAACGCTGAAGCTTTCTTT
CASSHTGNAEAFF
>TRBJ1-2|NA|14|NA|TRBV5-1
TGCGCCAGCAGCTTCAACGAGGGCAGCTATGGCTACACCTTC
CASSFNEGSYGYTF
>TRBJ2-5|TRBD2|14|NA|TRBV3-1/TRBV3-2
TGTGCCAGCAGCCGGACTAGCGGGCAAGAGACCCAGTACTTC
CASSRTSGQETQYF
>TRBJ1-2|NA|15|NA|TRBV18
TGTGCCAGCTCACCACGGGCAGGGACTACCTATGGCTACACCTTC
CASSPRAGTTYGYTF
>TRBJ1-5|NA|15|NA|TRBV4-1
TGCGCCAGCAGCGAAGACACTTATAGCAATCAGCCCCAGCATTTT
CASSEDTYSNQPQHF
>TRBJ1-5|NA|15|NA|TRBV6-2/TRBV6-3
TGTGCCAGCAGTTACTCGAGGGTCTGGGTCCAGCCCCAGCATTTT
CASSYSRVWVQPQHF
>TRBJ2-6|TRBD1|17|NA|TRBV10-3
TGTGCCACCCAAGTACCGGGACAGGGTTCTGGGGCCAACGTCCTGACTTTC
CATQVPGQGSGANVLTF
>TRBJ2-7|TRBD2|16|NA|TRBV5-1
TGCGCCAGCAGCTTGGAGACTAGCGGGGGGGCCAGACAGCAGTACTTC
CASSLETSGGARQQYF
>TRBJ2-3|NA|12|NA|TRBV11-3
TGTGCCAGCAGCCGGCTCGAGGGTACGCAGTATTTT
CASSRLEGTQYF
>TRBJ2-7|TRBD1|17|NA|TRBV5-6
TGTGCCAGCAGCCTACGTCCTGGACAGGGTAGTTCCTACGAGCAGTACTTC
CASSLRPGQGSSYEQYF
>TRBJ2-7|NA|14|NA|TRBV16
TGTGCCAGCAGCCGGGACTCCGCCCCTTACGAGCAGTACTTC
CASSRDSAPYEQYF